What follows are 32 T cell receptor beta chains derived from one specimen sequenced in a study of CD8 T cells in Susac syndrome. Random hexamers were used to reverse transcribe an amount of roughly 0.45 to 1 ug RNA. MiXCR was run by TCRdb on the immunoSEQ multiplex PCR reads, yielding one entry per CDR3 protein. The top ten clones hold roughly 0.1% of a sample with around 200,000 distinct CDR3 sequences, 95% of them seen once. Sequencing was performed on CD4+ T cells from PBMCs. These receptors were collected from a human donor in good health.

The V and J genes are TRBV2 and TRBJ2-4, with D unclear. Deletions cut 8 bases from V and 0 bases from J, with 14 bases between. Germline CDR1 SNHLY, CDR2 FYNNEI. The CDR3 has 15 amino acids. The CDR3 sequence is CASESGGLAKNIQYF. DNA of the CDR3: TGTGCCAGCGAGTCCGGTGGCCTAGCCAAAAACATTCAGTACTTC. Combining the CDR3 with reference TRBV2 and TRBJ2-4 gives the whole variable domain EPEVTQTPSHQVTQMGQEVILRCVPISNHLYFYWYRQILGQKVEFLVSFYNNEISEKSEIFDDQFSVERPDGSNFTLKIRSTKLEDSAMYFCASESGGLAKNIQYFGAGTRLSVL.

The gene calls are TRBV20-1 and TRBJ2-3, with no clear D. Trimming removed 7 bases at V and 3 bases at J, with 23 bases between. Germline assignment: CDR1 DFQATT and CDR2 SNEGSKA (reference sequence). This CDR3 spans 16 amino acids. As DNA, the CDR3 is TGCAGTGGTATCAAAGGAGACACTGATAGTACAGATACGCAGTATTTT. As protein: CSGIKGDTDSTDTQYF.

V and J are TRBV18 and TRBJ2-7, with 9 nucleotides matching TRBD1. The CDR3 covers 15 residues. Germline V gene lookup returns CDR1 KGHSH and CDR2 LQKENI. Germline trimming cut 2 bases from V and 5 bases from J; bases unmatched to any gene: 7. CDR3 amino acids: CASSPTYRGLDEQYF. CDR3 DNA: TGTGCCAGCTCACCAACATACAGGGGGCTCGACGAGCAGTACTTC. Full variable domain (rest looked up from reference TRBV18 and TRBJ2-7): NAGVMQNPRHLVRRRGQEARLRCSPMKGHSHVYWYRQLPEEGLKFMVYLQKENIIDESGMPKERFSAEFPKEGPSILRIQQVVRGDSAAYFCASSPTYRGLDEQYFGPGTRLTVT.

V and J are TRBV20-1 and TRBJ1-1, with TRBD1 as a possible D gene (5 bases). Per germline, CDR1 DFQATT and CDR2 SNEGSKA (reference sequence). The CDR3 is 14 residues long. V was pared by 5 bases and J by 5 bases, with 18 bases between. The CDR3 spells CSAPPHGGWTEAFF. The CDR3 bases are TGCAGTGCTCCCCCCCACGGGGGATGGACTGAAGCTTTCTTT.

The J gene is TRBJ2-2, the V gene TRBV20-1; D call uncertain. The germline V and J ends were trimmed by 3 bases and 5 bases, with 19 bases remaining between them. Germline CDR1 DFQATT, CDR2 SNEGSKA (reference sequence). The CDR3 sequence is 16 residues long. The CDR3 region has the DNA TGCAGTGCTAGGACGAGTGGGGTGCTGCGGACCGGGGAGCTGTTTTTT. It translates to CSARTSGVLRTGELFF.

The CDR3 DNA follows: TGTGCCAGCAGCTTAGGTGGGACAGCCGGCCACACCTTC. Translation: CASSLGGTAGHTF. The genes are TRBV7-2 and TRBJ1-2, with TRBD1 matching 7 bases. The CDR3 runs 13 residues. V lost 1 base to trimming and J lost 12 bases; unmatched junction nucleotides: 8. Germline V gene sequence: CDR1 SGHTA, CDR2 FQGNSA. Combining the CDR3 with reference TRBV7-2 and TRBJ1-2 gives the whole variable domain GAGVSQSPSNKVTEKGKDVELRCDPISGHTALYWYRQSLGQGLEFLIYFQGNSAPDKSGLPSDRFSAERTGGSVSTLTIQRTQQEDSAVYLCASSLGGTAGHTFGSGTRLTVV.

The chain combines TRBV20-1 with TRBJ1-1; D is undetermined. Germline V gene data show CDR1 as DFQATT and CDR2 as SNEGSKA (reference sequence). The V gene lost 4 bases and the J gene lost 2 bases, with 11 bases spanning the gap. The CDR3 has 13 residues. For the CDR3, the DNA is TGCAGTGCTATAGTGCAGTCAAACACTGAAGCTTTCTTT. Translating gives CSAIVQSNTEAFF.

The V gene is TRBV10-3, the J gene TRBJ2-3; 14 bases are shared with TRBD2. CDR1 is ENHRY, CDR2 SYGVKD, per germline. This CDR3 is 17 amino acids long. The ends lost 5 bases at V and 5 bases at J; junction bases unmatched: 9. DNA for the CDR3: TGTGCCATCAGTCGGGCGACTAGCGGGGGGGCCGGAGATACGCAGTATTTT. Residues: CAISRATSGGAGDTQYF.

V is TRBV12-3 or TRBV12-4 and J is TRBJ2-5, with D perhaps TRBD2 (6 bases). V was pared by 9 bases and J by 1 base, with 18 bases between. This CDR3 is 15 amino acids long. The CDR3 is CASSTGEARQETQYF. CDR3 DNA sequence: TGTGCCAGTTCGACGGGGGAGGCGCGCCAAGAGACCCAGTACTTC.

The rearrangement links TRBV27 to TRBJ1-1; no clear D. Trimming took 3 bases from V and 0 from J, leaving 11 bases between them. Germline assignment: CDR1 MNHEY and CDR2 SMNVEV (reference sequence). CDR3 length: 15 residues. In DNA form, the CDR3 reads TGTGCCAGCAGTTTGTCAACGGGCCTGAACACTGAAGCTTTCTTT. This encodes CASSLSTGLNTEAFF.

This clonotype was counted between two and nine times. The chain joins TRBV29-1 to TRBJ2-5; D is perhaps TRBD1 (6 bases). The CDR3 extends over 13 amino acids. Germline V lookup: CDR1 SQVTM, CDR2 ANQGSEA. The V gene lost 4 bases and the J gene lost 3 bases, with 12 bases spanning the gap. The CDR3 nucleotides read TGCAGCGTTGGGGGCAGGGGAAAAGAGACCCAGTACTTC. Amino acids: CSVGGRGKETQYF.

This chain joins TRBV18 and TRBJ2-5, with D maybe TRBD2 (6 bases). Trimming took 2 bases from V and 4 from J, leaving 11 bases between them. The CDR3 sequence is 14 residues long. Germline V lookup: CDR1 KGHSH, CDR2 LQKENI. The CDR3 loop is CASSPTGSTETQYF. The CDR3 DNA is TGTGCCAGCTCACCAACCGGGAGCACAGAGACCCAGTACTTC.

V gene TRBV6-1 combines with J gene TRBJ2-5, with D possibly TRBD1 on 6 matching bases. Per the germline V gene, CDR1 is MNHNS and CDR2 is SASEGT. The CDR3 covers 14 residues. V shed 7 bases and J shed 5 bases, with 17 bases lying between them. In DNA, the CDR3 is TGTGCCAGCACCAGATTCCAGGGGATGGAGACCCAGTACTTC. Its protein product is CASTRFQGMETQYF.

DNA of the CDR3: TGCAGTGCTAGACCCTGGGACAGGGTCCATGAAAAACTGTTTTTT. Amino acids: CSARPWDRVHEKLFF. The chain recombines TRBV20-1 with TRBJ1-4; 9 bases match TRBD1. CDR1 DFQATT and CDR2 SNEGSKA come from the germline V gene (reference sequence). Trimming at V came to 2 bases and at J to 6 bases, leaving 7 bases not matched to a gene. The CDR3 consists of 15 residues.

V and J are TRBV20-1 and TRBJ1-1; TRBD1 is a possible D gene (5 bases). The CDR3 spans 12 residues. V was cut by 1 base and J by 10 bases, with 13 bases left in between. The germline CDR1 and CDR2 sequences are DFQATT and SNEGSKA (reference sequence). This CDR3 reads CSARAGGTGAFF. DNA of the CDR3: TGCAGTGCTAGAGCCGGAGGGACCGGAGCTTTCTTT.

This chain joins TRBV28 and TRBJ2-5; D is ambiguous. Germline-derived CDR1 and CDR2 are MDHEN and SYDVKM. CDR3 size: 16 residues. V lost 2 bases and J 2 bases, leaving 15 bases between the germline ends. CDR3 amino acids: CASSLTSGPGQETQYF. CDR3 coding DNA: TGTGCCAGCAGTTTAACCTCAGGACCGGGTCAAGAGACCCAGTACTTC.

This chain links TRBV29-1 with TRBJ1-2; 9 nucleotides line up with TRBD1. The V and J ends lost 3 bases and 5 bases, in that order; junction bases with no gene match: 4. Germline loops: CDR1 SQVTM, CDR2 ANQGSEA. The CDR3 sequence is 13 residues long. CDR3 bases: TGCAGCGTTGATCGGGACAGGGCTTATGGCTACACCTTC. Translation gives CSVDRDRAYGYTF.

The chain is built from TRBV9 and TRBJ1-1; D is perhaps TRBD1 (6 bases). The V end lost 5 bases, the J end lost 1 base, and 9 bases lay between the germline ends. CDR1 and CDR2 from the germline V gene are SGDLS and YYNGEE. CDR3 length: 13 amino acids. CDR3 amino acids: CASSAQGNTEAFF. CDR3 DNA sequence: TGTGCCAGCAGTGCACAGGGGAACACTGAAGCTTTCTTT. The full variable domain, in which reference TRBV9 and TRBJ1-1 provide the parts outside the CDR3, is DSGVTQTPKHLITATGQRVTLRCSPRSGDLSVYWYQQSLDQGLQFLIQYYNGEERAKGNILERFSAQQFPDLHSELNLSSLELGDSALYFCASSAQGNTEAFFGQGTRLTVV.

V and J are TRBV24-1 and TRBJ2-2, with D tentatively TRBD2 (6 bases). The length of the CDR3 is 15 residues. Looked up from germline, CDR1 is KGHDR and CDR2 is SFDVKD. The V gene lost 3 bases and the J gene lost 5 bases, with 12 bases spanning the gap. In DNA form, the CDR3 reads TGTGCCACCAGTGATCAGCCCGGGACTACCGGGGAGCTGTTTTTT. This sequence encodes CATSDQPGTTGELFF.

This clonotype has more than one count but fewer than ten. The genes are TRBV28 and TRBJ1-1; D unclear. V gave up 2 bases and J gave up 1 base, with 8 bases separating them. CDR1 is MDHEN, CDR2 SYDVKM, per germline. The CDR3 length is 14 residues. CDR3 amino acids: CASSLRGRNTEAFF. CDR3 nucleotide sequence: TGTGCCAGCAGTTTAAGAGGGAGGAACACTGAAGCTTTCTTT. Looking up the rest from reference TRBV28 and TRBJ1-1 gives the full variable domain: DVKVTQSSRYLVKRTGEKVFLECVQDMDHENMFWYRQDPGLGLRLIYFSYDVKMKEKGDIPEGYSVSREKKERFSLILESASTNQTSMYLCASSLRGRNTEAFFGQGTRLTVV.

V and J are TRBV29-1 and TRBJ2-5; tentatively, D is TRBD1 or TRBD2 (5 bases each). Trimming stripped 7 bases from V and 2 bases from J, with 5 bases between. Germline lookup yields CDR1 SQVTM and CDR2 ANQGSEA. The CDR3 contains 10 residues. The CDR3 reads CSGGQETQYF. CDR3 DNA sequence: TGCAGCGGGGGGCAAGAGACCCAGTACTTC.

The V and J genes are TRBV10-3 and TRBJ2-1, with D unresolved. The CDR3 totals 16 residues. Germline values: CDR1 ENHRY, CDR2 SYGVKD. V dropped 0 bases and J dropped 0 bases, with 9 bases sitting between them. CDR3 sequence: CAISESGPSSYNEQFF. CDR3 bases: TGTGCCATCAGTGAGTCAGGCCCCAGCTCCTACAATGAGCAGTTCTTC.

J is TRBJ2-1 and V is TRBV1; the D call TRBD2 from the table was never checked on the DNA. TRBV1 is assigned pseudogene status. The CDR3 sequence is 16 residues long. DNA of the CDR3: TGCACCAGCAGCCGTCTCCCGGGAGGGCCCGTCAATGAGCAGTTCTTC. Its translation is CTSSRLPGGPVNEQFF.

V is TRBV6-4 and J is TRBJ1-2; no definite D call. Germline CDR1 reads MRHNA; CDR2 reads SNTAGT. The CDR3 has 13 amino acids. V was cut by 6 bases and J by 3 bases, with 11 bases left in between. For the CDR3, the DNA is TGTGCCAGCAGCGAAGGGTCGGACTATGGCTACACCTTC. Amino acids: CASSEGSDYGYTF.

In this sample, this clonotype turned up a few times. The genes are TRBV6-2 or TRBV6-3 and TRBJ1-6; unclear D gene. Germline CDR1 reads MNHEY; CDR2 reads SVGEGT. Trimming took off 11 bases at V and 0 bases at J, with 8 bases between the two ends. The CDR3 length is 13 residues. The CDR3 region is CASRSSYNSPLHF. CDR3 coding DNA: TGTGCCTCGCGGAGCTCCTATAATTCACCCCTCCACTTT.

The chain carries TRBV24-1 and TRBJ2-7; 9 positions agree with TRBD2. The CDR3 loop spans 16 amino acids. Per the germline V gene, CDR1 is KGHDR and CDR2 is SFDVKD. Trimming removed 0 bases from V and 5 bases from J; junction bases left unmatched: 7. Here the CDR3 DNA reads TGTGCCACCAGTGATTTGAGCCTAGCGGGACGGGACGAGCAGTACGTC. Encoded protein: CATSDLSLAGRDEQYV.

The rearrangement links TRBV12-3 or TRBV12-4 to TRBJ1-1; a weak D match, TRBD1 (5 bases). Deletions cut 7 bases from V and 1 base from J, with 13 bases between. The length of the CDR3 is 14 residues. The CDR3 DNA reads TGTGCCAGCACCCAGTGGGGACGGAACACTGAAGCTTTCTTT. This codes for CASTQWGRNTEAFF.

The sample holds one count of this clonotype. CDR3 sequence (DNA): TGCGCCAGCAGCTCGGGGTTATCGGGACAGAGGAAGGTTGAAGCTTTCTTT. Translated: CASSSGLSGQRKVEAFF. V usage is TRBV5-1 and J usage is TRBJ1-1; 7 positions match TRBD1. The trim removed 3 bases at V and 7 bases at J, leaving 18 bases unmatched. Germline CDR1 and CDR2: SGHRS and YFSETQ. This CDR3 comprises 17 residues.

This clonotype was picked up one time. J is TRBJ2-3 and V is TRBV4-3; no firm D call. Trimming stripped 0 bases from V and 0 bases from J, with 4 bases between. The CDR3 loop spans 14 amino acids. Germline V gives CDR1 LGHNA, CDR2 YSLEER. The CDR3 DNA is TGCGCCAGCAGCCAAGAAACTAGCACAGATACGCAGTATTTT. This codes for CASSQETSTDTQYF.

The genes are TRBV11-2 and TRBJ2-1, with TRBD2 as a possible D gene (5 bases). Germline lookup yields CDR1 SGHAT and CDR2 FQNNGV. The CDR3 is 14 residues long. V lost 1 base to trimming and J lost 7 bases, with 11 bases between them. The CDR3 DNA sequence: TGTGCCAGCAGCTTAGGAGGGATTAGTAATGAGCAGTTCTTC. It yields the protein CASSLGGISNEQFF.

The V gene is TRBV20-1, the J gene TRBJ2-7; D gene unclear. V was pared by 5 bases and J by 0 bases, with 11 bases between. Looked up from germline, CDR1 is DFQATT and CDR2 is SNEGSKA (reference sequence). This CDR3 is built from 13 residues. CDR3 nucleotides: TGCAGTGCTCCCTCAGGCATCTCCTACGAGCAGTACGTC. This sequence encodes CSAPSGISYEQYV.

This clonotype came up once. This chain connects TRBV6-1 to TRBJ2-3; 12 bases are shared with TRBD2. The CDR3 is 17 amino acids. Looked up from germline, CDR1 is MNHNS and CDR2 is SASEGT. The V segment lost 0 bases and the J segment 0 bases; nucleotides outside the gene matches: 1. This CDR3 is CASSEAGTSGSTDTQYF. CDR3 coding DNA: TGTGCCAGCAGTGAAGCTGGGACTAGCGGGAGCACAGATACGCAGTATTTT.